This T cell receptor beta chain was obtained from a study of T cells after yellow fever vaccination. Regarding the study as a whole: Post-booster repertoires again held most primary-vaccination clones (about 95% CD4, 85% to 90% CD8). FACS-sorted repertoires could harbor abundant contaminating bulk-population clonotypes.

As TCR cDNA was made by 5'RACE template switching, a universal primer site and UMIs were added. TCRdb re-called the 5' RACE reads through MiXCR, storing one row per CDR3 protein. The sample has more than 95,000 distinct CDR3 sequences, 8.9% seen once; the top ten hold 40%. V was cut by 6 bases and J by 4 bases, with 10 bases left in between. This CDR3 contains 13 residues. Germline assignment: CDR1 MNHEY and CDR2 SVGAGI. This clonotype has a handful of counts. Antigen unknown. This specimen consisted of CD8+ T cells sorted from PBMCs, obtained on the day of the yellow fever booster vaccination. The chain uses TRBV6-5 and TRBJ1-3, with D uncertain. The TCR originated in a man aged 18-30 years who received the YFV17D yellow fever vaccine. The CDR3 sequence: CASSPFAGNTIYF. CDR3 nucleotide sequence: TGTGCCAGCAGCCCATTCGCGGGAAACACCATATATTTT.